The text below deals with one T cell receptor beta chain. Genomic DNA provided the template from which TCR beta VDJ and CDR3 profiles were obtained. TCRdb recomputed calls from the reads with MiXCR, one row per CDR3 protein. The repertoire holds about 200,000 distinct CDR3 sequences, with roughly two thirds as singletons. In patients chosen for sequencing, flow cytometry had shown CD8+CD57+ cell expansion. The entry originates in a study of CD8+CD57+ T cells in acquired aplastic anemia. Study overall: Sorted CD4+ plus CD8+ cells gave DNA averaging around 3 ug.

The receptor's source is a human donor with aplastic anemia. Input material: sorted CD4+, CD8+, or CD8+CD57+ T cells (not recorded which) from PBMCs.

The CDR3 DNA reads as TGCAGTGCTAGAACCGAGGTCGGTATAGGCTACACCTTC. It encodes CSARTEVGIGYTF. This chain links TRBV20-1 with TRBJ1-2, with D unclear. Germline assignment: CDR1 DFQATT and CDR2 SNEGSKA (reference sequence). V was shortened by 2 bases and J by 8 bases, with 15 bases between the two germline ends. The CDR3 is made up of 13 amino acids.